This is a list of T cell receptor beta chains from one sample in a study of T cell repertoires in cytomegalovirus infection. Each CDR3 protein gets one entry after TCRdb re-called the reads with MiXCR. The table records 750,000 to 900,000 distinct CDR3 sequences, under 35% of them present only once. Antigens of these TCRs are unknown. The source material was cultured CD8+ T cells from PBMCs, sampled from culture after CMV antigen stimulation. These receptors all come from a human donor in good health (CMV status not recorded). Some clones in this sample may be carry-over from other donors' samples. Both conserved end residues are part of each CDR3. The D gene is left open where the match is weak. Not every row has a clone size; where given, it reads once, few, many or a size class.

D gene	clone size	V gene	J gene	CDR3 protein	CDR3 DNA
.	.	TRBV7-9	TRBJ2-1	CASRPLEGSDNEQFF	TGTGCCAGCAGGCCTTTGGAGGGCTCCGACAATGAGCAGTTCTTC
TRBD1	few	TRBV6-6	TRBJ2-6	CASSYPRDRGPGANVLTF	TGTGCCAGCAGTTACCCGCGGGACAGGGGGCCTGGGGCCAACGTCCTGACTTTC
TRBD1	few	TRBV7-9	TRBJ1-1	CASSFRLRQGTHTEAFF	TGTGCCAGCAGCTTTAGGCTACGACAGGGGACTCACACTGAAGCTTTCTTT
.	.	TRBV20-1	TRBJ2-7	CSARDRGQTYEQYF	TGCAGTGCTAGAGATCGGGGTCAGACCTACGAGCAGTACTTC
TRBD2	.	TRBV6-2/TRBV6-3	TRBJ2-1	CASRLTSGSYNEQFF	TGTGCCAGCAGGCTGACTAGCGGATCCTACAATGAGCAGTTCTTC
.	.	TRBV14	TRBJ1-1	CASSQGTRREAFF	TGTGCCAGCAGCCAAGGTACGAGGCGGGAGGCTTTCTTT
.	.	TRBV7-8	TRBJ1-5	CASSLWDETRNQPQHF	TGTGCCAGCAGCTTATGGGACGAGACTCGCAATCAGCCCCAGCATTTT
TRBD2	.	TRBV2	TRBJ2-3	CASSPMSGDTDTQYF	TGTGCCAGCAGTCCCATGAGCGGGGACACAGATACGCAGTATTTT
.	.	TRBV5-1	TRBJ1-1	CASSRDSQAFF	TGCGCCAGCAGCAGAGACAGCCAAGCTTTCTTT
.	few	TRBV28	TRBJ2-4	CASSLVPSRDIQYF	TGTGCCAGCAGTTTAGTGCCCAGCAGGGACATTCAGTACTTC
TRBD2	.	TRBV12-3/TRBV12-4	TRBJ2-1	CASSYIAGGEQFF	TGTGCCAGCAGTTATATAGCGGGGGGCGAGCAGTTCTTC